This T cell receptor beta chain was identified in a study of memory B cells and T cells in multiple sclerosis. Assay: immunoSEQ multiplex PCR; the TCRdb copy retains only in-frame clones and omits some. The profile shows over 35,000 clones, over 70% of them singletons. About this clone itself: What it binds is unknown.

The germline V gene encodes CDR1 WSHSY and CDR2 SAAADI. The CDR3 covers 13 residues. The germline V and J ends were trimmed by 7 bases and 7 bases, with 17 bases remaining between them. Stimulus-free culture yielded autoproliferating CFSE-dim and non-proliferating CFSE-high T cells, each sequenced separately. Fewer than 65 million CFSE-labeled PBMCs were cultured less than eight days unstimulated, then replicate wells were pooled. The sequencing sample was made of PBMCs from blood kept in culture. J is TRBJ2-7 and V is TRBV10-2, with D unclear. This TCR was recovered from a human donor with multiple sclerosis. CDR3 loop: CASTHPWVGEQYF. In nucleotides, the CDR3 is TGCGCCAGCACCCACCCTTGGGTTGGGGAGCAGTACTTC.